The present T cell receptor beta chain was sequenced within a study of blood T cell repertoires in COVID-19. The overall study: Acute and convalescent COVID-19 specimens originated in the United States, Italy and Spain. In each case, the material was cDNA or gDNA derived from T cells, B-cell-depleted T cells, or PBMCs.

CDR1 and CDR2 from the germline V gene are SGHDN and FVKESK. V was shortened by 4 bases and J by 4 bases, with 5 bases between the two germline ends. The CDR3 spans 12 residues. Methods used by the authors: By means of reference gene primer amplification, nucleated cell counts were estimated. Profiling relied on immunoSEQ multiplex PCR, and the TCRdb table lists in-frame clones only, not all of them. V and J calls plus clone size are reproduced from that table; the DNA served to infer D and trimming. Here the sample spans about 100,000 clones, 85% to 90% being singletons. Specimen: peripheral blood. This clonotype was sampled from a human donor in a cohort sampled during active COVID-19. The chain employs TRBV14 and TRBJ2-1; D unresolved. The CDR3 spells CASSRTYNEQFF. In nucleotides, the CDR3 is TGTGCCAGCAGCCGAACTTACAATGAGCAGTTCTTC.